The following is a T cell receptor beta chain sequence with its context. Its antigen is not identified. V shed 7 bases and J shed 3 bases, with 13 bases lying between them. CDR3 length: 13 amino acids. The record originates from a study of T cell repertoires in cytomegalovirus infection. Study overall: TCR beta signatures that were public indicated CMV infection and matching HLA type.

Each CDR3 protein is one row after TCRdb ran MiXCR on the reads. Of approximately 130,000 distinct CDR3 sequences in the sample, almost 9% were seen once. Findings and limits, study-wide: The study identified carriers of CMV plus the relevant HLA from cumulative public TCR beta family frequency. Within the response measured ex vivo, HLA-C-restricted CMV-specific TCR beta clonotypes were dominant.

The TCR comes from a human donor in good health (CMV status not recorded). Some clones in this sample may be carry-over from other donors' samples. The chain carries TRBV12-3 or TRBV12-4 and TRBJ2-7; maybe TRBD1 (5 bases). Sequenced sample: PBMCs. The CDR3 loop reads CASTQGLVYEQYF. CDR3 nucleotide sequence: TGTGCCAGCACCCAGGGATTAGTCTACGAGCAGTACTTC.